This T cell receptor beta chain was captured by sequencing in a study of CD8 T cells in ankylosing spondylitis. Notes on the study in general: Ankylosing spondylitis blood appeared to carry a characteristic TCR beta motif of fewer than 10 highly homologous variants.

There are many counts of this clonotype. The antigen remains undetermined. In germline, CDR1 is SGHRS, CDR2 YFSETQ. The CDR3 consists of 16 residues. J gave up 2 bases and V 4 bases, and 7 bases lay outside the gene matches. TCRdb reprocessed the 5' RACE reads with MiXCR, giving one entry per CDR3 protein. The sample yields approximately 520,000 distinct CDR3 sequences, over 4% seen once. The material sequenced was blood, either unsorted or a sorted T cell fraction (not recorded which). This clonotype originated in a male donor with ankylosing spondylitis. J is TRBJ2-1 and V is TRBV5-1; 9 bases are shared with TRBD2. Here the CDR3 DNA reads TGCGCCAGCAGCCCGGTAGCGGGGGCTCCCTACAATGAGCAGTTCTTC. Its translation is CASSPVAGAPYNEQFF.